This T cell receptor (beta chain) was retrieved from a study of blood T cell repertoires in COVID-19. Study-level background: Specimens from acute and convalescent COVID-19 originated in the United States, Italy and Spain. Sources were T cells, B-cell-depleted T cells, or PBMCs; the material itself was cDNA or gDNA.

Original methodology: Cell counts per sample came from amplifying reference gene primers. Assay: immunoSEQ multiplex PCR; the TCRdb copy retains only in-frame clones and omits some. That table is the source of V, J and clone size, and D and trimming were worked out from the DNA. The sample shows over 300,000 clones, around 90% of them seen only once. The sample was peripheral blood. The clonotype was recovered from a man in his forties with acute or convalescent COVID-19.

The CDR3 loop is CASSAAFTEAFF. For the CDR3, the DNA is TGTGCCAGCAGTGCGGCCTTCACTGAAGCTTTCTTT. This sequence joins TRBV5-8 and TRBJ1-1; D uncertain. The germline V gene encodes CDR1 SGHTS and CDR2 YDEGEE. CDR3 length: 12 residues. Trimming pared 5 bases from V and 4 bases from J, leaving 9 bases between.